The 8 T cell receptor beta chains in this list originate from one sample, sequenced in a study of T-cell reconstitution after alpha-beta-depleted transplantation in children. A library of TCRbeta sequences, prepared with unique molecular identifiers, was generated. TCRdb ran MiXCR on the PCR reads and lists one entry per CDR3 protein. The table has about 350,000 distinct CDR3 sequences, 13% seen once. This material consisted of PBMCs, taken from the stem cell graft. The receptors shown here come from a human donor who donated a stem cell graft to a child with Fanconi anemia.

V and J are TRBV6-1 and TRBJ1-5; TRBD1 matches 8 bases. CDR1 MNHNS and CDR2 SASEGT come from the germline V gene. V was pared by 4 bases and J by 6 bases, with 2 bases of the junction left unmatched. The CDR3 is 13 residues long. The CDR3 sequence is CASSATGAQPQHF. CDR3 DNA: TGTGCCAGCAGTGCGACAGGGGCTCAGCCCCAGCATTTT.

The rearrangement uses TRBV11-3 and TRBJ2-1; TRBD2 is a possible D gene (5 bases). Between the trimmed V and J ends, which lost 5 bases and 10 bases, there was a span of 24 bases. The CDR3 sequence is 16 residues long. CDR1 and CDR2 (germline): SGHNT, YENEEA. This chain's CDR3 is CASSQQRASSGLEQFF. CDR3 DNA sequence: TGTGCCAGCAGCCAACAGAGGGCCTCGTCGGGTTTGGAGCAGTTCTTC.

This clonotype was seen a few times. The chain carries TRBV6-1 and TRBJ2-3; TRBD2 matches at 8 bases. J was trimmed by 11 bases and V by 4 bases; bases with no gene match: 2. Germline CDR1 and CDR2: MNHNS and SASEGT. CDR3 size: 11 residues. CDR3 in DNA: TGTGCCAGCAGTGGGCTAGCGGGGCAGTATTTT. Protein product: CASSGLAGQYF.

The chain employs TRBV7-6 and TRBJ1-5; 9 bases are shared with TRBD1. CDR1 and CDR2 (germline): SGHVS, FNYEAQ. The CDR3 sequence is 17 residues long. V lost 0 bases, J lost 5 bases, and 8 bases stayed unmatched. Here the CDR3 reads CASSLALRDRDDQPQHF. DNA for the CDR3: TGTGCCAGCAGCTTAGCGTTACGGGACAGGGATGATCAGCCCCAGCATTTT.

The rearrangement links TRBV20-1 to TRBJ1-6, with D perhaps matching TRBD1 (5 bases). The CDR3 is made up of 16 amino acids. V lost 1 base and J 7 bases, leaving 17 bases between the germline ends. The germline CDR1 and CDR2 sequences are DFQATT and SNEGSKA (reference sequence). CDR3 sequence (DNA): TGCAGTGCTAGAGCCCCCCGGGGCGGGATGAATTCACCCCTCCACTTT. Amino acid sequence: CSARAPRGGMNSPLHF.

The rearrangement joins TRBV5-1 to TRBJ2-3, with D possibly TRBD2 on 7 matching bases. There are 16 residues in the CDR3. Germline CDR1 SGHRS, CDR2 YFSETQ. The ends were cut back, 0 bases at V and 3 bases at J, with 14 bases in the middle. The CDR3 region is CASSLEPGRGTDTQYF. CDR3 DNA sequence: TGCGCCAGCAGCTTGGAGCCAGGGAGGGGGACAGATACGCAGTATTTT.

The chain combines TRBV7-2 with TRBJ2-1; D may be TRBD1 (6 bases). CDR3 size: 17 residues. V was cut by 1 base and J by 4 bases, with 17 bases left in between. Germline loops: CDR1 SGHTA, CDR2 FQGNSA. For the CDR3, the DNA is TGTGCCAGCAGCTTAGGGGCTGGGGGCAAATATTACAATGAGCAGTTCTTC. It is translated as CASSLGAGGKYYNEQFF. The full variable domain, rest sourced from reference TRBV7-2 and TRBJ2-1, is GAGVSQSPSNKVTEKGKDVELRCDPISGHTALYWYRQSLGQGLEFLIYFQGNSAPDKSGLPSDRFSAERTGGSVSTLTIQRTQQEDSAVYLCASSLGAGGKYYNEQFFGPGTRLTVL.

This clonotype was found many times. This chain uses TRBV5-1 with TRBJ1-2; D is perhaps TRBD1 (6 bases). The CDR3 runs 14 residues. CDR1 and CDR2 from the germline V gene are SGHRS and YFSETQ. Between the trimmed V and J ends, which lost 3 bases and 0 bases, there was a span of 9 bases. The CDR3 loop is CASSSTGANYGYTF. CDR3 nucleotides: TGCGCCAGCAGCTCGACAGGCGCTAACTATGGCTACACCTTC.